These 7 T cell receptor beta chains share one sample of origin, sequenced in a study of Graves' ophthalmopathy and Graves' hyperthyroidism. The sequenced template was RNA, covering the TCR beta CDR3 region. HTBI primers were employed in first-round RT-PCR, then a second-round multiplex PCR followed. TCRdb processed the multiplex PCR reads anew with MiXCR; each CDR3 protein has one entry. Here the sample spans about 410,000 distinct CDR3 sequences, about 16% being singletons. Material for sequencing was peripheral blood. Receptors originate from a young woman with Graves' ophthalmopathy.

There are many counts of this clonotype. The rearrangement links TRBV7-6 to TRBJ2-7, with 7 bases matching TRBD2. Germline V lookup: CDR1 SGHVS, CDR2 FNYEAQ. There are 14 residues in the CDR3. Unmatched junction bases numbered 7, after V lost 3 bases and J lost 5 bases. CDR3 nucleotide sequence: TGTGCCAGCAGCTTCTGGCGGGAGAACGACGAGCAGTACTTC. It yields the protein CASSFWRENDEQYF.

The genes are TRBV30 and TRBJ2-2; 8 bases line up with TRBD1. Trimming cost V 2 bases and J 7 bases; bases outside gene matches: 6. The germline V gene has CDR1 GTSNPN and CDR2 SVGIG (reference sequence). CDR3 length: 14 residues. The CDR3 here is CAWSRQGAFGELFF. The CDR3 DNA sequence: TGTGCCTGGAGTAGGCAGGGGGCCTTCGGGGAGCTGTTTTTT.

This clonotype was seen many times. The V call is TRBV30, the J call TRBJ1-3, with D unclear. The CDR3 loop spans 14 amino acids. Trimming pared 0 bases from V and 7 bases from J, leaving 13 bases between. CDR1 and CDR2 (germline): GTSNPN, SVGIG (reference sequence). CDR3 amino acids: CAWSVPPGENTIYF. Written as DNA, the CDR3 is TGTGCCTGGAGTGTCCCCCCCGGTGAGAACACCATATATTTT. Full variable domain (outside the CDR3, taken from reference TRBV30 and TRBJ1-3): SQTIHQWPATLVQPVGSPLSLECTVEGTSNPNLYWYRQAAGRGLQLLFYSVGIGQISSEVPQNLSASRPQDRQFILSSKKLLLSDSGFYLCAWSVPPGENTIYFGEGSWLTVV.

This clonotype was observed many times. The rearrangement uses TRBV6-5 and TRBJ1-1; the D is unclear. The ends were cut back, 8 bases at V and 8 bases at J, with 18 bases in the middle. Germline CDR1 MNHEY, CDR2 SVGAGI. CDR3 length: 13 amino acids. The CDR3 reads CASGSRGRREAFF. The CDR3 DNA is TGTGCCAGCGGGTCCCGAGGAAGGAGGGAAGCTTTCTTT.

This clonotype has a count of ten or more. This sequence joins TRBV27 and TRBJ2-7, with 7 bases fitting TRBD1. Germline V CDR1 and CDR2: MNHEY, SMNVEV (reference sequence). The CDR3 loop spans 13 amino acids. Trimming at V came to 8 bases and at J to 6 bases, leaving 10 bases not matched to a gene. DNA for the CDR3: TGTGCCAGCTATTCCACAGGGGTTGGCGAGCAGTACTTC. Its protein product is CASYSTGVGEQYF.

The V gene is TRBV20-1, the J gene TRBJ2-7; 7 nucleotides agree with TRBD1. V dropped 4 bases and J dropped 2; count of bases not matched to a gene: 8. The germline V gene encodes CDR1 DFQATT and CDR2 SNEGSKA (reference sequence). The CDR3 length is 14 residues. The CDR3 DNA follows: TGCAGTGCTAAACCCCCGGGACAGACCTACGAGCAGTACTTC. This codes for CSAKPPGQTYEQYF.

In its sample, this clonotype was seen many times. The chain uses TRBV20-1 and TRBJ2-6; D remains unclear. V was pared by 4 bases and J by 0 bases, with 4 bases between. The CDR3 contains 13 residues. The germline gives CDR1 DFQATT, CDR2 SNEGSKA (reference sequence). CDR3 in DNA: TGCAGTGCTACCCCCTCTGGGGCCAACGTCCTGACTTTC. This gives the protein CSATPSGANVLTF.